The rows below give T cell receptor beta chains drawn from one sample of a study of T cell repertoires in cytomegalovirus infection. TCRdb recomputed calls from the reads with MiXCR, one row per CDR3 protein. The sample lists about 180,000 distinct CDR3 sequences, roughly 15% occurring once. The sample consisted of CD8+ T cells from PBMCs. The receptors shown here come from a human donor in good health (CMV status not recorded). Some clones in this sample may be carry-over from other donors' samples. Each CDR3 is given with its conserved first and last residue. Fields, in order: CDR3 length, J gene, D gene, V gene, clone size, CDR3 DNA, CDR3 protein. D genes are given only for firm matches. Expanded clones get a size class; other rows say once, few or many, or leave the size out.

>16|TRBJ2-7|TRBD2|TRBV13|few
TGTGCCAGCAGCTTAGGTCTAGCGGGGGACTCCTACGAGCAGTACTTC
CASSLGLAGDSYEQYF
>16|TRBJ2-4|-|TRBV7-2|-
TGTGCCAGCAGCTACAAGATCGCCCTAGCCAAAAACATTCAGTACTTC
CASSYKIALAKNIQYF
>14|TRBJ2-7|TRBD1|TRBV10-3|few
TGTGCCATCGGTGGACAGGGGGCGCAATACGAGCAGTACTTC
CAIGGQGAQYEQYF
>12|TRBJ2-7|-|TRBV6-2/TRBV6-3|few
TGTGCCAGCAGTTACTTCAGGGCCGAGCAGTACTTC
CASSYFRAEQYF
>15|TRBJ1-5|TRBD1|TRBV6-1|once
TGTGCCACCAGTGGGACAGTGCCACGCAATCAGCCCCAGCATTTT
CATSGTVPRNQPQHF
>15|TRBJ1-5|-|TRBV6-2/TRBV6-3|-
TGTGCCAGCAGTTACCGCCAGGGAAGCAATCAGCCCCAGCATTTT
CASSYRQGSNQPQHF
>16|TRBJ2-6|-|TRBV7-2|few
TGTGCCAGCAGCTTTCCGACAAGCTCTGGGGCCAACGTCCTGACTTTC
CASSFPTSSGANVLTF
>11|TRBJ2-7|TRBD1|TRBV28|few
TGTGCCAGCACGCAGGGGGACGAGCAGTACTTC
CASTQGDEQYF
>15|TRBJ1-2|-|TRBV7-2|few
TGTGCCAGCAGCTTAGCCCGGGGGCTCGTCTATGGCTACACCTTC
CASSLARGLVYGYTF
>17|TRBJ2-1|TRBD1|TRBV10-3|-
TGTGCCATCAGTGAAACTTCGGACAGGGGGCCCTACAATGAGCAGTTCTTC
CAISETSDRGPYNEQFF
>15|TRBJ2-3|TRBD2|TRBV12-3/TRBV12-4|few
TGTGCCAGCAGCCCCGGGACTAGCACTCTGGATACGCAGTATTTT
CASSPGTSTLDTQYF
>14|TRBJ1-1|-|TRBV6-2/TRBV6-3|-
TGTGCCAGCAGTTTGACAGCTTTGAACACTGAAGCTTTCTTT
CASSLTALNTEAFF
>18|TRBJ1-2|-|TRBV3-1|few
TGTGCCAGCAGCTCGAAGTGGGTCAGGGAGGAAGTGACTAAAGGCTACACCTTC
CASSSKWVREEVTKGYTF
>13|TRBJ2-5|TRBD1|TRBV29-1|few
TGCAGCGTTTGGACAGGAACGGGGGAGACCCAGTACTTC
CSVWTGTGETQYF
>11|TRBJ1-1|-|TRBV25-1|few
TGTGCCAGCAGTGGTGGGACTGAAGCTTTCTTT
CASSGGTEAFF
>14|TRBJ1-5|TRBD1|TRBV4-3|-
TGCGCCAGCAGCTCTCGACAGGGCGATCAGCCCCAGCATTTT
CASSSRQGDQPQHF
>15|TRBJ2-2|-|TRBV4-3|few
TGCGCCAGCAGCCAAAGGACCCCGCCAGCCGGGGAGCTGTTTTTT
CASSQRTPPAGELFF
>14|TRBJ1-1|-|TRBV11-2|-
TGTGCCAGCAGCTTAAAGGGAGTTAACACTGAAGCTTTCTTT
CASSLKGVNTEAFF
>11|TRBJ2-7|-|TRBV29-1|-
TGCAGCGTTGCTAAGCAACACGAGCAGTACTTC
CSVAKQHEQYF
>16|TRBJ2-3|TRBD2|TRBV7-6|few
TGTGCCAGCAGCTTACCGTCCGGGGGGGCTGCGGATACGCAGTATTTT
CASSLPSGGAADTQYF
>18|TRBJ1-1|TRBD1|TRBV11-2|few
TGTGCCAGCAGCTTAGATCAGGGGGAACAGAGAATGAACACTGAAGCTTTCTTT
CASSLDQGEQRMNTEAFF
>15|TRBJ2-3|-|TRBV7-2|few
TGTGCCAGCAGCTTAACAAGCGGGTCCGGCCGGACGCAGTATTTT
CASSLTSGSGRTQYF
>14|TRBJ1-6|TRBD1|TRBV15|few
TGTGCCACCAGCTCCGACAGGGACAATTCACCCCTCCACTTT
CATSSDRDNSPLHF
>15|TRBJ2-1|TRBD2|TRBV7-9|few
TGTGCCAGCAGCTTCGGAGCGGGGGGGCTTATTGAGCAGTTCTTC
CASSFGAGGLIEQFF
>13|TRBJ2-5|TRBD1|TRBV6-5|-
TGTGCCAGCAGCCCGGGACAGGGGGCCAGCCAGTACTTC
CASSPGQGASQYF
>13|TRBJ2-7|-|TRBV6-1|-
TGTGCCAGCAGGGGGAGGTCGAACTACGAGCAGTACTTC
CASRGRSNYEQYF
>15|TRBJ1-5|-|TRBV19|few
TGTGCCAGTAGTATCTCCCAGGGAGGCAATCAGCCCCAGCATTTT
CASSISQGGNQPQHF
>16|TRBJ2-2|-|TRBV7-6|many
TGTGCCAGCAGCTTAGCTGTCTGGACAAACCCCGGGGAGCTGTTTTTT
CASSLAVWTNPGELFF
>14|TRBJ1-1|-|TRBV5-1|-
TGCGCCAGCACGCCTGGACCCCGGAGCACTGAAGCTTTCTTT
CASTPGPRSTEAFF
>15|TRBJ2-7|TRBD1|TRBV7-2|few
TGTGCCAGCAGCTACGACCGGGACAGGTTCTACGAGCAGTACTTC
CASSYDRDRFYEQYF
>15|TRBJ1-2|-|TRBV20-1|few
TGCAGTGCTAGGGGCAGGGTCTTAGCTAACTATGGCTACACCTTC
CSARGRVLANYGYTF
>14|TRBJ2-7|-|TRBV13|-
TGTGCCAGCAGTTTACGGGCTCAGTTCAACGAGCAGTACTTC
CASSLRAQFNEQYF